This TCR beta chain was sequenced in a study of cytomegalovirus exposure and HLA in healthy donors. V shed 3 bases and J shed 7 bases, with 28 bases lying between them. Germline V CDR1 and CDR2: SGDLS, YYNGEE. The CDR3 is made up of 19 amino acids. Both 60 Vbeta primers and 13 Jbeta primers went into the PCR. Profiling relied on immunoSEQ multiplex PCR, and the TCRdb table lists in-frame clones only, not all of them. The sample yields 150,000 to 200,000 clones, 80% to 85% seen once. These donors counted as nominally healthy when sampled, but unrecorded immune exposures were likely. The sequenced material came from PBMCs. This TCR came from a man aged 45-65 years in good health and CMV-seronegative. The V and J genes are TRBV9 and TRBJ2-2, with a possible D match to TRBD2 (7 bases). CDR3 loop: CASSARGQSAGPGGGELFF. CDR3 DNA sequence: TGTGCCAGCAGCGCCCGAGGACAGTCAGCGGGACCCGGGGGCGGGGAGCTGTTTTTT.